These T cell receptor beta chains were read from a single sample in a study of blood T cell repertoires in COVID-19. Measured with immunoSEQ multiplex PCR; TCRdb has only the in-frame clones, and not every one. Among some 200,000 clones listed, over 75% were seen once. Sequencing used peripheral blood. These receptor sequences come from a man in his forties or fifties with active or convalescent COVID-19. CDR3s include the opening cysteine and the closing phenylalanine or tryptophan. The D gene is left open where the match is weak. Only some rows state a clone size, as once, few, many or a class for expanded clones.

j_call: TRBJ2-2; v_call: TRBV4-2; d_call: .; cdr3_length: 15; clone_size: few; cdr3_aa: CASSQDRRRTGELFF; cdr3_nt: TGTGCCAGCAGCCAAGACAGGCGGAGGACCGGGGAGCTGTTTTTT
j_call: TRBJ1-2; v_call: TRBV6-5; d_call: .; cdr3_length: 13; clone_size: .; cdr3_aa: CASSLDSFGGYTF; cdr3_nt: TGTGCCAGCAGCTTAGACTCTTTCGGAGGCTACACCTTC
j_call: TRBJ2-5; v_call: TRBV5-1; d_call: .; cdr3_length: 17; clone_size: .; cdr3_aa: CASSLTIGGRFQETQYF; cdr3_nt: TGCGCCAGCAGCTTAACCATCGGGGGGCGCTTCCAAGAGACCCAGTACTTC
j_call: TRBJ1-1; v_call: TRBV10-3; d_call: .; cdr3_length: 14; clone_size: .; cdr3_aa: CAIRSVFSNTEAFF; cdr3_nt: TGTGCCATCAGGTCAGTTTTCAGTAACACTGAAGCTTTCTTT
j_call: TRBJ1-1; v_call: TRBV4-3; d_call: .; cdr3_length: 15; clone_size: few; cdr3_aa: CASSQDTGVNTEAFF; cdr3_nt: TGCGCCAGCAGCCAAGATACCGGGGTGAACACTGAAGCTTTCTTT
j_call: TRBJ2-2; v_call: TRBV7-3; d_call: .; cdr3_length: 12; clone_size: once; cdr3_aa: CASSHNTGELFF; cdr3_nt: TGTGCCAGCAGCCATAACACCGGGGAGCTGTTTTTT
j_call: TRBJ1-6; v_call: TRBV9; d_call: .; cdr3_length: 14; clone_size: .; cdr3_aa: CASSVGGSNSPLHF; cdr3_nt: TGTGCCAGCAGCGTAGGAGGGTCCAATTCACCCCTCCACTTT
j_call: TRBJ1-2; v_call: TRBV3-1/TRBV3-2; d_call: TRBD1; cdr3_length: 19; clone_size: .; cdr3_aa: CASSQDWWAGGINNYGYTF; cdr3_nt: TGTGCCAGCAGCCAAGATTGGTGGGCAGGGGGAATTAACAACTATGGCTACACCTTC
j_call: TRBJ1-6; v_call: TRBV7-9; d_call: .; cdr3_length: 16; clone_size: .; cdr3_aa: CASSLAGSTYNSPLHF; cdr3_nt: TGTGCCAGCAGCCTTGCAGGGTCGACCTATAATTCACCCCTCCACTTT
j_call: TRBJ1-1; v_call: TRBV11-2; d_call: .; cdr3_length: 14; clone_size: .; cdr3_aa: CASRSGLRGTEAFF; cdr3_nt: TGTGCCAGCAGGTCCGGGCTTCGGGGCACTGAAGCTTTCTTT
j_call: TRBJ2-1; v_call: TRBV19; d_call: TRBD2; cdr3_length: 16; clone_size: .; cdr3_aa: CASSNKGTSPYNEQFF; cdr3_nt: TGTGCCAGTAGTAACAAAGGGACTAGCCCCTACAATGAGCAGTTCTTC
j_call: TRBJ1-1; v_call: TRBV5-8; d_call: .; cdr3_length: 13; clone_size: .; cdr3_aa: CASSRTANTEAFF; cdr3_nt: TGTGCCAGCAGCAGGACAGCGAACACTGAAGCTTTCTTT
j_call: TRBJ2-7; v_call: TRBV6-1; d_call: .; cdr3_length: 13; clone_size: .; cdr3_aa: CASSDRARYEQYF; cdr3_nt: TGTGCCAGCAGTGACAGGGCTCGGTACGAGCAGTACTTC
j_call: TRBJ2-2; v_call: TRBV19; d_call: .; cdr3_length: 15; clone_size: .; cdr3_aa: CASSMRRANTGELFF; cdr3_nt: TGTGCCAGTAGTATGAGGCGGGCGAACACCGGGGAGCTGTTTTTT
j_call: TRBJ1-1; v_call: TRBV6-5; d_call: .; cdr3_length: 14; clone_size: .; cdr3_aa: CASRHTGKVTEAFF; cdr3_nt: TGTGCCAGCAGGCATACAGGGAAGGTCACTGAAGCTTTCTTT
j_call: TRBJ2-5; v_call: TRBV7-6; d_call: TRBD1; cdr3_length: 19; clone_size: .; cdr3_aa: CASSLVWRQGSGVGETQYF; cdr3_nt: TGTGCCAGCAGCTTAGTGTGGAGACAGGGGAGCGGTGTAGGAGAGACCCAGTACTTC
j_call: TRBJ2-1; v_call: TRBV10-2; d_call: .; cdr3_length: 11; clone_size: .; cdr3_aa: CASSGSQEQFF; cdr3_nt: TGCGCCAGCAGCGGCTCACAGGAGCAGTTCTTC
j_call: TRBJ2-2; v_call: TRBV7-9; d_call: .; cdr3_length: 14; clone_size: .; cdr3_aa: CASSPTGSPGELFF; cdr3_nt: TGTGCCAGCAGCCCCACAGGATCCCCCGGGGAGCTGTTTTTT
j_call: TRBJ1-1; v_call: TRBV10-3; d_call: TRBD1; cdr3_length: 14; clone_size: .; cdr3_aa: CAIRTAGTGGEAFF; cdr3_nt: TGTGCCATCAGAACCGCCGGGACAGGGGGCGAAGCTTTCTTT
j_call: TRBJ2-2; v_call: TRBV7-6; d_call: .; cdr3_length: 16; clone_size: .; cdr3_aa: CASSLENIRAAGELFF; cdr3_nt: TGTGCCAGCAGCTTAGAAAACATCAGGGCCGCCGGGGAGCTGTTTTTT
j_call: TRBJ2-5; v_call: TRBV3-1/TRBV3-2; d_call: .; cdr3_length: 15; clone_size: few; cdr3_aa: CASSQDVGGKETQYF; cdr3_nt: TGTGCCAGCAGCCAAGATGTCGGCGGGAAAGAGACCCAGTACTTC
j_call: TRBJ1-2; v_call: TRBV11-2; d_call: .; cdr3_length: 14; clone_size: .; cdr3_aa: CASTPETGTYGYTF; cdr3_nt: TGTGCCAGCACCCCCGAGACAGGAACATATGGCTACACCTTC
j_call: TRBJ1-2; v_call: TRBV6-6; d_call: .; cdr3_length: 13; clone_size: .; cdr3_aa: CAATPRGTGGYTF; cdr3_nt: TGTGCCGCAACCCCTCGGGGGACGGGTGGCTACACCTTC
j_call: TRBJ1-2; v_call: TRBV19; d_call: TRBD1; cdr3_length: 11; clone_size: .; cdr3_aa: CASRGSGGYTF; cdr3_nt: TGTGCCAGCAGGGGGTCTGGTGGCTACACCTTC
j_call: TRBJ2-7; v_call: TRBV6-5; d_call: TRBD1; cdr3_length: 14; clone_size: once; cdr3_aa: CASRSRQGAYEQYF; cdr3_nt: TGTGCCAGCAGATCAAGACAGGGGGCCTACGAGCAGTACTTC
j_call: TRBJ2-1; v_call: TRBV5-5; d_call: TRBD2; cdr3_length: 15; clone_size: .; cdr3_aa: CASSLVGAGSAEQFF; cdr3_nt: TGTGCCAGCAGCTTGGTGGGAGCGGGGAGTGCTGAGCAGTTCTTC
j_call: TRBJ2-7; v_call: TRBV5-4; d_call: TRBD1; cdr3_length: 16; clone_size: .; cdr3_aa: CASSLPPWTGDHEQYF; cdr3_nt: TGTGCCAGCAGCTTACCCCCCTGGACAGGGGATCACGAGCAGTACTTC
j_call: TRBJ1-1; v_call: TRBV6-5; d_call: .; cdr3_length: 13; clone_size: .; cdr3_aa: CASSTRVDTEAFF; cdr3_nt: TGTGCCAGCAGCACCAGGGTAGACACTGAAGCTTTCTTT
j_call: TRBJ2-1; v_call: TRBV6-5; d_call: TRBD1; cdr3_length: 16; clone_size: .; cdr3_aa: CASSFGQVRSYNEQFF; cdr3_nt: TGTGCCAGCAGTTTCGGACAGGTTCGCTCCTACAATGAGCAGTTCTTC
j_call: TRBJ2-1; v_call: TRBV6-5; d_call: TRBD1; cdr3_length: 15; clone_size: .; cdr3_aa: CASSRDRGGGNEQFF; cdr3_nt: TGTGCCAGCAGTCGGGACAGGGGAGGGGGGAATGAGCAGTTCTTC
j_call: TRBJ2-5; v_call: TRBV13; d_call: .; cdr3_length: 14; clone_size: .; cdr3_aa: CASSPDRRAETQYF; cdr3_nt: TGTGCCAGCAGCCCAGACAGGAGAGCGGAGACCCAGTACTTC
j_call: TRBJ1-1; v_call: TRBV29-1; d_call: .; cdr3_length: 13; clone_size: .; cdr3_aa: CSVPIEGATEAFF; cdr3_nt: TGCAGCGTCCCAATTGAGGGAGCCACTGAAGCTTTCTTT
j_call: TRBJ2-2; v_call: TRBV19; d_call: .; cdr3_length: 12; clone_size: .; cdr3_aa: CASSQGPGELFF; cdr3_nt: TGTGCCAGTAGCCAGGGGCCCGGGGAGCTGTTTTTT
j_call: TRBJ1-2; v_call: TRBV5-1; d_call: .; cdr3_length: 17; clone_size: .; cdr3_aa: CASSSPPGFSVDYGYTF; cdr3_nt: TGCGCCAGCAGCTCCCCACCGGGTTTTAGCGTTGACTATGGCTACACCTTC
j_call: TRBJ1-6; v_call: TRBV2; d_call: TRBD1; cdr3_length: 15; clone_size: .; cdr3_aa: CASRGGTGDNSPLHF; cdr3_nt: TGTGCCAGCAGGGGGGGGACAGGGGATAATTCACCCCTCCACTTT
j_call: TRBJ2-5; v_call: TRBV2; d_call: .; cdr3_length: 10; clone_size: .; cdr3_aa: CASWLGTQYF; cdr3_nt: TGTGCCAGCTGGCTTGGGACCCAGTACTTC
j_call: TRBJ2-2; v_call: TRBV7-7; d_call: TRBD2; cdr3_length: 19; clone_size: few; cdr3_aa: CASSPSGLAGGPNTGELFF; cdr3_nt: TGTGCTAGCAGCCCCTCGGGACTAGCGGGGGGCCCTAACACCGGGGAGCTGTTTTTT
j_call: TRBJ2-2; v_call: TRBV6-5; d_call: TRBD1; cdr3_length: 14; clone_size: .; cdr3_aa: CASSRQGPAGELFF; cdr3_nt: TGTGCCAGCAGCAGACAGGGGCCAGCCGGGGAGCTGTTTTTT
j_call: TRBJ1-1; v_call: TRBV28; d_call: .; cdr3_length: 16; clone_size: once; cdr3_aa: CASSSLQGALNTEAFF; cdr3_nt: TGTGCCAGCAGTTCCCTACAGGGAGCTTTGAACACTGAAGCTTTCTTT
j_call: TRBJ2-7; v_call: TRBV5-8; d_call: TRBD1; cdr3_length: 17; clone_size: once; cdr3_aa: CASSLFRGTGVENEQYF; cdr3_nt: TGTGCCAGCAGCTTGTTCCGCGGGACAGGGGTAGAGAACGAGCAGTACTTC
j_call: TRBJ1-5; v_call: TRBV4-1; d_call: TRBD1; cdr3_length: 16; clone_size: .; cdr3_aa: CASSRTGGSMPQPQHF; cdr3_nt: TGCGCCAGCAGCCGGACAGGGGGTTCAATGCCCCAGCCCCAGCATTTT
j_call: TRBJ2-7; v_call: TRBV2; d_call: .; cdr3_length: 15; clone_size: .; cdr3_aa: CASSDRRGPLYEQYF; cdr3_nt: TGTGCCAGCAGTGATCGGCGGGGCCCCCTCTACGAGCAGTACTTC
j_call: TRBJ2-2; v_call: TRBV6-2/TRBV6-3; d_call: TRBD2; cdr3_length: 18; clone_size: .; cdr3_aa: CASSEGLAGDGNTGELFF; cdr3_nt: TGTGCCAGCAGTGAGGGACTAGCGGGGGACGGGAACACCGGGGAGCTGTTTTTT
j_call: TRBJ2-5; v_call: TRBV9; d_call: TRBD1; cdr3_length: 14; clone_size: .; cdr3_aa: CASSDETGEETQYF; cdr3_nt: TGTGCCAGCAGCGACGAGACAGGGGAAGAGACCCAGTACTTC
j_call: TRBJ1-5; v_call: TRBV6-2/TRBV6-3; d_call: .; cdr3_length: 13; clone_size: .; cdr3_aa: CASSYTGNQPQHF; cdr3_nt: TGTGCCAGCAGTTACACCGGTAATCAGCCCCAGCATTTT